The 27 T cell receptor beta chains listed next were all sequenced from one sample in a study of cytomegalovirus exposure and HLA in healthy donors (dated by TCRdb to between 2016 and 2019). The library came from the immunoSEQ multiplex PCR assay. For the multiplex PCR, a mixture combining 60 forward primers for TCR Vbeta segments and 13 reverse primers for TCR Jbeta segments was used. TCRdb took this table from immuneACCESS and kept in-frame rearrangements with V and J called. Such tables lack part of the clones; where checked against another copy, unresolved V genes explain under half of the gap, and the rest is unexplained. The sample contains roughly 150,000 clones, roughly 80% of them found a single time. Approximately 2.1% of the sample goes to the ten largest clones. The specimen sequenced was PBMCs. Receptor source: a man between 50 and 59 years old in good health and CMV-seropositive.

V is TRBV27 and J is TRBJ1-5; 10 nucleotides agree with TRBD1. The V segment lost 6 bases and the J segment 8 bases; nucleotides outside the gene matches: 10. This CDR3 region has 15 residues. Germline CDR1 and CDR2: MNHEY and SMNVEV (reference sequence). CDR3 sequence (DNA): TGTGCCAGCAGACCTTTGACAGGGGGCGTTAAGCCCCAGCATTTT. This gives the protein CASRPLTGGVKPQHF.

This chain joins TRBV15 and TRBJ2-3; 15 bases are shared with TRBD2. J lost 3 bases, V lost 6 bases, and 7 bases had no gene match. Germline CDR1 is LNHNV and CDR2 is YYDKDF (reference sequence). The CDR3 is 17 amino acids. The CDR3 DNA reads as TGTGCCACCAGGTCCGGGACTAGCGGGGGGAGAACAGATACGCAGTATTTT. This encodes CATRSGTSGGRTDTQYF.

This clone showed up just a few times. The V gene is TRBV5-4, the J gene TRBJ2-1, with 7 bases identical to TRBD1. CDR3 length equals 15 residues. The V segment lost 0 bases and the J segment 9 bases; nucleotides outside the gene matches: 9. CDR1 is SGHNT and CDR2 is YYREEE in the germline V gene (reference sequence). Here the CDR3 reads CASSLGLTGDSEQFF. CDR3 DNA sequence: TGTGCCAGCAGCTTGGGACTTACTGGGGACAGTGAGCAGTTCTTC.

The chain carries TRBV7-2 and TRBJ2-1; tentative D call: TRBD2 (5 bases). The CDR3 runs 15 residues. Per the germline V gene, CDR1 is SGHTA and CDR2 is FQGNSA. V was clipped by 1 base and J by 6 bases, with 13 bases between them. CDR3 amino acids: CASSLDMRALNEQFF. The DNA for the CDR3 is TGTGCCAGCAGCTTAGATATGCGGGCTCTCAATGAGCAGTTCTTC.

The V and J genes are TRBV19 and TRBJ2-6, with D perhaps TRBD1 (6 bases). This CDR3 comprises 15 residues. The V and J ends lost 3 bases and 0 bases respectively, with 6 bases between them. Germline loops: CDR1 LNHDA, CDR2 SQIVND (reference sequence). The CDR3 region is CASSMGHSGANVLTF. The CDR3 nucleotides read TGTGCCAGTAGTATGGGACACTCTGGGGCCAACGTCCTGACTTTC.

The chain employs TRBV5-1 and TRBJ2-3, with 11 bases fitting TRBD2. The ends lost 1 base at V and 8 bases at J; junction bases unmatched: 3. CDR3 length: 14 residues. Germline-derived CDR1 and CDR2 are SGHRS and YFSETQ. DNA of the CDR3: TGCGCCAGCAGCTTGACTAGCGGGGGAAGTACGCAGTATTTT. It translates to CASSLTSGGSTQYF.

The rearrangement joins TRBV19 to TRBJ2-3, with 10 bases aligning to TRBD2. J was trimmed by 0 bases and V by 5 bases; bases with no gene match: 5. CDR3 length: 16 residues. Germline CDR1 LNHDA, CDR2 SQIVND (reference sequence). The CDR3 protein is CASSASGGASTDTQYF. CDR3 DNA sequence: TGTGCCAGTAGTGCTAGCGGGGGAGCTAGCACAGATACGCAGTATTTT.

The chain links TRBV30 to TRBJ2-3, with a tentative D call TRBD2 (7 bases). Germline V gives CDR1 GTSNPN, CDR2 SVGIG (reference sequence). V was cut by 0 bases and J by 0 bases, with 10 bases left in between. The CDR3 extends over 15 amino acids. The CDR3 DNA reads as TGTGCCTGGAGTGTCGCGGGGGCGAGCACAGATACGCAGTATTTT. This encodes CAWSVAGASTDTQYF. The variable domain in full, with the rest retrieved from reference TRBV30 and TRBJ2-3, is SQTIHQWPATLVQPVGSPLSLECTVEGTSNPNLYWYRQAAGRGLQLLFYSVGIGQISSEVPQNLSASRPQDRQFILSSKKLLLSDSGFYLCAWSVAGASTDTQYFGPGTRLTVL.

The CDR3 coding sequence is TGCAGCGCCTCTAGGGGGACAGGGAATGAAAAACTGTTTTTT. Translated: CSASRGTGNEKLFF. The V and J genes are TRBV29-1 and TRBJ1-4; 9 nucleotides line up with TRBD1. CDR3 length: 14 amino acids. Germline loops: CDR1 SQVTM, CDR2 ANQGSEA. V was clipped by 7 bases and J by 5 bases; unmatched bases: 8.

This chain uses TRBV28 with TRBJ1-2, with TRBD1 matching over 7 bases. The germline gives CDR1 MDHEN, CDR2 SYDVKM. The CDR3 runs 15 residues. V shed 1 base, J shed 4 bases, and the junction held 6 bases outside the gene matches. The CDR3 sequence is CASSLSRGGLYGYTF. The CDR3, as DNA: TGTGCCAGCAGTTTATCCCGAGGGGGCCTCTATGGCTACACCTTC.

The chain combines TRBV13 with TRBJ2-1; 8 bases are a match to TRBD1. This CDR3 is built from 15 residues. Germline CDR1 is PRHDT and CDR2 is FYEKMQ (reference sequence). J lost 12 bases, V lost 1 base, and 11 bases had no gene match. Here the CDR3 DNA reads TGTGCCAGCAGCTTAGATGGACAGGGCTATGCGGGGCAGTTCTTC. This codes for CASSLDGQGYAGQFF.

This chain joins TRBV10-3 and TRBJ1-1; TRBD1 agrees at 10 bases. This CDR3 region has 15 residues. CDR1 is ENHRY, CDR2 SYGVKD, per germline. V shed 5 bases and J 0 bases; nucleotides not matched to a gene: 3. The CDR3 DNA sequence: TGTGCCATCAGTAGGGGACAGGGGATGAACACTGAAGCTTTCTTT. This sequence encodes CAISRGQGMNTEAFF.

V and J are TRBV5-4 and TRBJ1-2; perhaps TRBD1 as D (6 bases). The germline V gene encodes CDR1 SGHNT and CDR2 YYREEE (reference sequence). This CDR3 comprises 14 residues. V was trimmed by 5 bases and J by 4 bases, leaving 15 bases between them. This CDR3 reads CASRPRQDIYGYTF. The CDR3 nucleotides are TGTGCCAGCAGACCTCGACAGGACATCTATGGCTACACCTTC.

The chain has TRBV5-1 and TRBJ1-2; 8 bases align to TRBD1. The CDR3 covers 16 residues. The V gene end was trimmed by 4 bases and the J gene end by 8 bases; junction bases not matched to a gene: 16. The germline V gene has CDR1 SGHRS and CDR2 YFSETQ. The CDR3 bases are TGCGCCAGCAGCCCCGGACAGGGTTGGGTTTCGGGAGGCTACACCTTC. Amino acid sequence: CASSPGQGWVSGGYTF.

DNA of the CDR3: TGCGCCAGCAGCTTCGCGCTACCGGGACAGGGGGTTTACGAGCAGTACTTC. Translation: CASSFALPGQGVYEQYF. V gene TRBV5-1 combines with J gene TRBJ2-7, with 11 bases lining up with TRBD1. The CDR3 length is 17 residues. The ends lost 2 bases at V and 4 bases at J; junction bases unmatched: 11. Germline V gives CDR1 SGHRS, CDR2 YFSETQ. The variable domain in full, completed from reference TRBV5-1 and TRBJ2-7, reads KAGVTQTPRYLIKTRGQQVTLSCSPISGHRSVSWYQQTPGQGLQFLFEYFSETQRNKGNFPGRFSGRQFSNSRSEMNVSTLELGDSALYLCASSFALPGQGVYEQYFGPGTRLTVT.

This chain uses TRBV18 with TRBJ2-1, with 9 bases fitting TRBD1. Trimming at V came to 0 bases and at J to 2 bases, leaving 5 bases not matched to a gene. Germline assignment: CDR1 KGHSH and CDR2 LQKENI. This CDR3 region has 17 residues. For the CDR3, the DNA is TGTGCCAGCTCACCACCGCGCACAGGGGGCACCTACAATGAGCAGTTCTTC. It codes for CASSPPRTGGTYNEQFF. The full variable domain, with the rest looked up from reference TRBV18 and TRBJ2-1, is NAGVMQNPRHLVRRRGQEARLRCSPMKGHSHVYWYRQLPEEGLKFMVYLQKENIIDESGMPKERFSAEFPKEGPSILRIQQVVRGDSAAYFCASSPPRTGGTYNEQFFGPGTRLTVL.

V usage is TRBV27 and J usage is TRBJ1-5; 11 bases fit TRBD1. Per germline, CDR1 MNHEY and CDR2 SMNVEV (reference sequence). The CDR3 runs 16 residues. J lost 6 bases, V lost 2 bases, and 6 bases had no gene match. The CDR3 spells CASSLLGTGGGQPQHF. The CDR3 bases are TGTGCCAGCAGTTTACTAGGGACAGGGGGTGGTCAGCCCCAGCATTTT.

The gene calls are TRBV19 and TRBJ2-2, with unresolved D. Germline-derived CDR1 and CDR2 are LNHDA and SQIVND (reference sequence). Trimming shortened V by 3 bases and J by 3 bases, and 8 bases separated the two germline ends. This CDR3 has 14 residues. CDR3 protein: CASSMGTHTGELFF. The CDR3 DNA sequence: TGTGCCAGTAGTATGGGCACCCACACCGGGGAGCTGTTTTTT.

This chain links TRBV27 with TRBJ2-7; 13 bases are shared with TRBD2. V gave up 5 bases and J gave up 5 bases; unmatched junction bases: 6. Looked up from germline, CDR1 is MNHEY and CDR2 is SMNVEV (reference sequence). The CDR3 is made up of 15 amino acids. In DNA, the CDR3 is TGTGCCAGCAGTCTGACTAGCGGGGGGCCGAACGAGCAGTACTTC. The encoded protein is CASSLTSGGPNEQYF.

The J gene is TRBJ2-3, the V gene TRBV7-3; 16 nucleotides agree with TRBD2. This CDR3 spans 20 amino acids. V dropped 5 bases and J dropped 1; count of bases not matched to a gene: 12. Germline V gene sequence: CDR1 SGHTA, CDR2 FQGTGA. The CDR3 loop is CASSPGTSGGAVERTDTQYF. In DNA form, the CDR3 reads TGTGCCAGCAGCCCAGGGACTAGCGGGGGGGCAGTGGAACGCACAGATACGCAGTATTTT.

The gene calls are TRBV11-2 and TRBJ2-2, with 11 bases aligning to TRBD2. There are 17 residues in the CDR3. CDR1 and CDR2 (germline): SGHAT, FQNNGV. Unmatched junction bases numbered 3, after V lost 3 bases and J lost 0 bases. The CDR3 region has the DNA TGTGCCAGCAGCTTCTCACTAGCGGGGGCGAACACCGGGGAGCTGTTTTTT. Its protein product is CASSFSLAGANTGELFF.

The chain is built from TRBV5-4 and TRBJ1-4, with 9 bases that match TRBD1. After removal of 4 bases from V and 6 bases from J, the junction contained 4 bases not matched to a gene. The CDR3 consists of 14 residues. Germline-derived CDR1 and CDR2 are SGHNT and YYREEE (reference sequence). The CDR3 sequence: CASSPQGADEKLFF. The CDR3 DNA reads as TGTGCCAGCAGCCCACAGGGGGCAGATGAAAAACTGTTTTTT.

CDR3 bases: TGCGCCAGCAGCTTGGCTGGGAGGGACACCGGGGAGCTGTTTTTT. Translated: CASSLAGRDTGELFF. The chain recombines TRBV5-1 with TRBJ2-2, with 7 bases fitting TRBD2. Germline V gives CDR1 SGHRS, CDR2 YFSETQ. There are 15 residues in the CDR3. J was trimmed by 3 bases and V by 0 bases; bases with no gene match: 2.

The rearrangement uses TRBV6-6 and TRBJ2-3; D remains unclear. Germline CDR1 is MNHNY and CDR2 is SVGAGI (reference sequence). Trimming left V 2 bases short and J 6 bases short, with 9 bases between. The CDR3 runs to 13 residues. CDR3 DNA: TGTGCCAGCAGTTACAACTGGCGGGATACGCAGTATTTT. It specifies CASSYNWRDTQYF.

Here the CDR3 DNA reads TGTGCCAGCTCGTTAGGGGGGGAGACCTACGAGCAGTACTTC. Its translation: CASSLGGETYEQYF. This chain links TRBV28 with TRBJ2-7; TRBD2 is a possible D gene (7 bases). V was cut by 8 bases and J by 2 bases, with 16 bases left in between. The CDR3 contains 14 residues. The germline V gene has CDR1 MDHEN and CDR2 SYDVKM.

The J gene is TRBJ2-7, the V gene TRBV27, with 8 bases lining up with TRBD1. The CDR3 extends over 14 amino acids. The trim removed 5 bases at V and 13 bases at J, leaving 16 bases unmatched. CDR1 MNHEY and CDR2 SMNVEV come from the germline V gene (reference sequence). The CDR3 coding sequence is TGTGCCAGCAGTCTACCCTCAGGGGGCTCCCCGGAATACTTC. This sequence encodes CASSLPSGGSPEYF.

The CDR3 bases are TGTGCCAGCAGTTTTGCAGGGAGGGGAACGACAGATACGCAGTATTTT. This encodes CASSFAGRGTTDTQYF. The chain uses TRBV28 and TRBJ2-3; 7 nucleotides line up with TRBD2. V trimming: 3 bases; J trimming: 3 bases; junction bases outside the gene matches: 9. In germline, CDR1 is MDHEN, CDR2 SYDVKM. This CDR3 spans 16 amino acids.